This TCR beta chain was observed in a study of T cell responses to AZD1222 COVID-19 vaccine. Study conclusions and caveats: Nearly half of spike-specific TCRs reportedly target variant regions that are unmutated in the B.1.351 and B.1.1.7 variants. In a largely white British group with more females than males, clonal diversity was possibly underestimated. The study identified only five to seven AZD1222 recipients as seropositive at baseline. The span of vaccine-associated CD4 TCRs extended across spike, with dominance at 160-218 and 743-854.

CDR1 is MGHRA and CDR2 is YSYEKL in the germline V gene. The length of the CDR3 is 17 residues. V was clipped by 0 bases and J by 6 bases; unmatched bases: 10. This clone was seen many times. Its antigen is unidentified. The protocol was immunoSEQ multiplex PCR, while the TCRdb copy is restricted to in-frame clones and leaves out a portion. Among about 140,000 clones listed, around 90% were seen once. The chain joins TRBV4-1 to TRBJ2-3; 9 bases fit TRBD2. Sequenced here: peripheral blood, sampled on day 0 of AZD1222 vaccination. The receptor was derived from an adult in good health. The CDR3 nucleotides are TGCGCCAGCAGCCAAGATGAGACTAGCGGACTTGGGGATACGCAGTATTTT. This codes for CASSQDETSGLGDTQYF.